This TCR beta chain was captured in a study of T cell responses to AZD1222 COVID-19 vaccine. This clone was observed once. V lost 6 bases to trimming and J lost 4 bases, with 12 bases between them. The germline gives CDR1 LNHDA, CDR2 SQIVND (reference sequence). The CDR3 is made up of 13 amino acids. Clones were read by immunoSEQ multiplex PCR, and TCRdb kept only the in-frame ones, dropping some. The sample lists just over 60,000 clones; roughly 80% were seen once. The source was peripheral blood, collected on day 0 of AZD1222 vaccination. The chain links TRBV19 to TRBJ1-2; D call uncertain. The origin of this receptor is an adult in good health. The CDR3 sequence: CASSPGTVYGYTF. In nucleotides, the CDR3 is TGTGCCAGTAGCCCTGGTACGGTCTATGGCTACACCTTC.